Following are 28 T cell receptor beta chains from one sample sequenced in a study of T-cell memory formation after mild COVID-19. TCRdb redid the calling of the 5' RACE reads with MiXCR, one entry per CDR3 protein. Of 110,000 or so distinct CDR3 sequences in the sample, 22% were seen once. Material for sequencing was PBMCs or a T cell subset sorted from them (not recorded which). The source of these receptors is a man younger than 35 who had mild COVID-19 (a few samples of this study predate the infection). Cell type and time point are not known.

The chain links TRBV7-2 to TRBJ1-1; no clear D. V was trimmed by 7 bases and J by 0 bases, leaving 15 bases between them. Germline V gene data show CDR1 as SGHTA and CDR2 as FQGNSA. This CDR3 is 15 amino acids long. DNA for the CDR3: TGTGCCAGCATACGGTCAGGACCTATGAACACTGAAGCTTTCTTT. Translation: CASIRSGPMNTEAFF.

This clonotype showed up just once. The chain links TRBV9 to TRBJ1-5, with TRBD1 as a possible D gene (6 bases). The V gene lost 0 bases and the J gene lost 9 bases, with 13 bases spanning the gap. The V gene's germline CDR1 is SGDLS and CDR2 YYNGEE. The CDR3 contains 14 residues. CDR3 protein: CASSVGQGSWPQHF. The CDR3 DNA follows: TGTGCCAGCAGCGTAGGGCAGGGGTCATGGCCCCAGCATTTT. Together with reference TRBV9 and TRBJ1-5, the CDR3 gives the full variable domain: DSGVTQTPKHLITATGQRVTLRCSPRSGDLSVYWYQQSLDQGLQFLIQYYNGEERAKGNILERFSAQQFPDLHSELNLSSLELGDSALYFCASSVGQGSWPQHFGDGTRLSIL.

This clonotype was seen more than once but under ten times. The chain employs TRBV19 and TRBJ2-5; D not resolved. There are 14 residues in the CDR3. CDR1 is LNHDA and CDR2 is SQIVND in the germline V gene (reference sequence). The V gene lost 3 bases and the J gene lost 0 bases, with 8 bases spanning the gap. CDR3 amino acids: CASSIVGYQETQYF. CDR3 nucleotide sequence: TGTGCCAGTAGTATCGTCGGGTACCAAGAGACCCAGTACTTC.

CDR3 DNA sequence: TGTGCCAGCAGTTTTACAGGGGTTGGAGAGGCTTTCTTT. This encodes CASSFTGVGEAFF. V and J are TRBV12-3 or TRBV12-4 and TRBJ1-1; TRBD1 agrees at 7 bases. The CDR3 is made up of 13 amino acids. V trimming: 3 bases; J trimming: 11 bases; junction bases outside the gene matches: 9.

This rearrangement joins TRBV10-3 to TRBJ1-2; D is unresolved. V lost 3 bases and J 4 bases, leaving 9 bases between the germline ends. CDR1 is ENHRY, CDR2 SYGVKD, per germline. This CDR3 is 13 amino acids long. The CDR3 coding sequence is TGTGCCATCAGTGATACAGTAGCCTATGGCTACACCTTC. It is translated as CAISDTVAYGYTF.

This clonotype was recorded a few times. The chain couples TRBV7-2 to TRBJ2-1; D is undetermined. The CDR3 contains 14 residues. The ends were cut back, 3 bases at V and 5 bases at J, with 11 bases in the middle. CDR1 is SGHTA, CDR2 FQGNSA, per germline. CDR3 nucleotide sequence: TGTGCCAGCAGCTTTATCCCTTTGAACAATGAGCAGTTCTTC. It yields the protein CASSFIPLNNEQFF.

Only one count was recorded for this clonotype. The V and J genes are TRBV7-9 and TRBJ1-5; the match to TRBD1 covers 9 bases. The V gene end was trimmed by 4 bases and the J gene end by 7 bases; junction bases not matched to a gene: 5. The CDR3 spans 14 residues. The V gene's germline CDR1 is SEHNR and CDR2 FQNEAQ (reference sequence). The DNA of the CDR3 is TGTGCCAGCAGCTCCACAGGGGGCAGGCAGCCCCAGCATTTT. Protein product: CASSSTGGRQPQHF.

The chain has TRBV7-8 and TRBJ2-3; possibly TRBD2 for D (5 bases). The V gene lost 6 bases and the J gene lost 2 bases, with 27 bases spanning the gap. CDR3 size: 19 residues. The germline V gene has CDR1 SGHVS and CDR2 FQNEAQ. CDR3 nucleotide sequence: TGTGCCAGCAGATTCCCGGGATCCCAACCCCAGGTCGACACAGATACGCAGTATTTT. It yields the protein CASRFPGSQPQVDTDTQYF.

V is TRBV7-9 and J is TRBJ1-5; TRBD1 might be the D (6 bases). There are 14 residues in the CDR3. From germline, CDR1 is SEHNR and CDR2 FQNEAQ (reference sequence). The V and J ends lost 6 bases and 5 bases respectively, with 14 bases between them. The CDR3 DNA follows: TGTGCCAGCAGTATCGGAGGGGGGGATCAGCCCCAGCATTTT. Its protein product is CASSIGGGDQPQHF.

This chain joins TRBV7-9 and TRBJ1-1; D is perhaps TRBD1 (5 bases). V was pared by 6 bases and J by 1 base, with 9 bases between. The V gene's germline CDR1 is SEHNR and CDR2 FQNEAQ (reference sequence). This CDR3 is built from 13 residues. This CDR3 reads CASSIQENTEAFF. In DNA, the CDR3 is TGTGCCAGCAGTATACAGGAGAACACTGAAGCTTTCTTT. The complete variable domain, with remaining parts taken from reference TRBV7-9 and TRBJ1-1, reads DTGVSQNPRHKITKRGQNVTFRCDPISEHNRLYWYRQTLGQGPEFLTYFQNEAQLEKSRLLSDRFSAERPKGSFSTLEIQRTEQGDSAMYLCASSIQENTEAFFGQGTRLTVV.

The rearrangement joins TRBV7-9 to TRBJ2-3, with D possibly being TRBD1 or TRBD2 (5 bases each). V dropped 8 bases and J dropped 2 bases, with 17 bases sitting between them. Germline loops: CDR1 SEHNR, CDR2 FQNEAQ (reference sequence). This CDR3 is 15 amino acids long. In DNA form, the CDR3 reads TGTGCCAGCGATGAGTGGGGCCGGGACACAGATACGCAGTATTTT. Translating it yields CASDEWGRDTDTQYF.

The V call is TRBV5-1, the J call TRBJ1-2; 10 bases are shared with TRBD1. The CDR3 contains 15 residues. The ends lost 5 bases at V and 3 bases at J; junction bases unmatched: 7. CDR1 is SGHRS, CDR2 YFSETQ, per germline. The DNA for the CDR3 is TGCGCCAGCAGTCCCGGGACAGGGGTGGACTATGGCTACACCTTC. The encoded protein is CASSPGTGVDYGYTF.

The chain couples TRBV30 to TRBJ2-3; TRBD2 agrees at 12 bases. The CDR3 consists of 16 residues. Trimming cost V 3 bases and J 5 bases; bases outside gene matches: 9. Germline CDR1 GTSNPN, CDR2 SVGIG (reference sequence). The CDR3 protein is CAWSSELAGGRDTQYF. DNA of the CDR3: TGTGCCTGGAGCTCCGAACTAGCGGGGGGTAGAGATACGCAGTATTTT.

The chain couples TRBV7-9 to TRBJ2-2; 10 nucleotides align to TRBD1. Per germline, CDR1 SEHNR and CDR2 FQNEAQ (reference sequence). V lost 5 bases and J lost 2; bases outside the gene matches: 8. CDR3 size: 17 residues. The CDR3, as DNA: TGTGCCAGCAGCCACATTGGACAGGGGGATAACACCGGGGAGCTGTTTTTT. This gives the protein CASSHIGQGDNTGELFF.

The chain uses TRBV5-4 and TRBJ2-1; TRBD1 matches 8 bases. After removal of 3 bases from V and 2 bases from J, the junction contained 4 bases not matched to a gene. Germline V gene lookup returns CDR1 SGHNT and CDR2 YYREEE (reference sequence). The CDR3 runs 15 residues. This CDR3 reads CASSSGTGAYNEQFF. In DNA form, the CDR3 reads TGTGCCAGCAGCTCCGGGACAGGTGCCTACAATGAGCAGTTCTTC.

The J gene is TRBJ1-1, the V gene TRBV9, with a tentative D call TRBD1 (5 bases). CDR1 SGDLS and CDR2 YYNGEE come from the germline V gene. Trimming left V 4 bases short and J 7 bases short, with 14 bases between. CDR3 size: 13 residues. The DNA for the CDR3 is TGTGCCAGCAGCCTCGGGACGGCAAATGAAGCTTTCTTT. The encoded protein is CASSLGTANEAFF.

The chain employs TRBV15 and TRBJ2-2; D unresolved. The germline V gene has CDR1 LNHNV and CDR2 YYDKDF (reference sequence). The ends were cut back, 4 bases at V and 6 bases at J, with 6 bases in the middle. This CDR3 is 12 amino acids long. The CDR3 bases are TGTGCCACCAGCAAAGGATCCGGGGAGCTGTTTTTT. As protein: CATSKGSGELFF. Based on the CDR3 plus reference TRBV15 and TRBJ2-2, the full variable domain is DAMVIQNPRYQVTQFGKPVTLSCSQTLNHNVMYWYQQKSSQAPKLLFHYYDKDFNNEADTPDNFQSRRPNTSFCFLDIRSPGLGDTAMYLCATSKGSGELFFGEGSRLTVL.

This clonotype has only a few counts. The rearrangement joins TRBV7-9 to TRBJ2-3; D unclear. Trimming removed 1 base at V and 5 bases at J, with 7 bases between. This CDR3 contains 13 residues. In germline, CDR1 is SEHNR, CDR2 FQNEAQ (reference sequence). CDR3 nucleotides: TGTGCCAGCAGCTTAGTCCATGGAGATACGCAGTATTTT. Its translation: CASSLVHGDTQYF.

This clonotype was observed many times. The rearrangement uses TRBV4-1 and TRBJ2-1; 9 positions agree with TRBD2. The CDR3 length is 15 residues. Trimming took 2 bases from V and 8 from J; bases not matched to a gene: 7. Per germline, CDR1 MGHRA and CDR2 YSYEKL. The CDR3 spells CASSQLAGGIDEQFF. CDR3 DNA: TGCGCCAGCAGCCAACTCGCGGGGGGGATTGATGAGCAGTTCTTC.

The V call is TRBV5-1, the J call TRBJ1-4; D perhaps matches TRBD1 (5 bases). Germline CDR1 and CDR2: SGHRS and YFSETQ. The CDR3 sequence is 13 residues long. The V end was cut by 0 bases, the J end by 11 bases, with 11 bases between. The CDR3 is CASSLAVGGKLFF. The CDR3 DNA reads TGCGCCAGCAGCTTGGCCGTCGGGGGGAAACTGTTTTTT.

This clonotype has only a few counts. This chain connects TRBV7-3 to TRBJ2-1; 8 nucleotides agree with TRBD2. This CDR3 has 15 amino acids. Germline V CDR1 and CDR2: SGHTA, FQGTGA. The V segment lost 5 bases and the J segment 0 bases; nucleotides outside the gene matches: 3. The CDR3 protein is CASSPLAGSYNEQFF. The CDR3 DNA reads as TGTGCCAGCAGCCCCCTAGCGGGCTCCTACAATGAGCAGTTCTTC.

Only a few counts were recorded for this clonotype. V usage is TRBV4-1 and J usage is TRBJ2-5; possibly TRBD1 for D (6 bases). Germline V CDR1 and CDR2: MGHRA, YSYEKL. This CDR3 has 13 residues. V lost 2 bases to trimming and J lost 5 bases, with 9 bases between them. The CDR3 is CASSQQGSETQYF. The CDR3 nucleotides are TGCGCCAGCAGCCAACAGGGGAGTGAGACCCAGTACTTC.

DNA of the CDR3: TGTGCCAGCAGCTTAGAGGACAGGAGCTCTGGAAACACCATATATTTT. This gives the protein CASSLEDRSSGNTIYF. The V and J genes are TRBV11-2 and TRBJ1-3; 7 nucleotides agree with TRBD1. The CDR3 is 16 amino acids. Germline CDR1 is SGHAT and CDR2 is FQNNGV. Unmatched junction bases numbered 2, after V lost 0 bases and J lost 0 bases.

This clonotype turned up a few times. The rearrangement links TRBV12-3 or TRBV12-4 to TRBJ2-5; 8 positions match TRBD1. After removal of 7 bases from V and 3 bases from J, the junction contained 4 bases not matched to a gene. The CDR3 consists of 13 residues. The CDR3 is CASTQDREETQYF. CDR3 nucleotide sequence: TGTGCCAGCACCCAGGACAGGGAAGAGACCCAGTACTTC.

The rearrangement uses TRBV20-1 and TRBJ2-7; unclear D gene. The V gene's germline CDR1 is DFQATT and CDR2 SNEGSKA (reference sequence). The germline V and J ends were trimmed by 0 bases and 2 bases, with 14 bases remaining between them. This CDR3 has 15 amino acids. The CDR3 sequence: CSARDRRTTPYEQYV. The CDR3 DNA reads TGCAGTGCTAGAGACCGGCGCACTACCCCCTACGAGCAGTACGTC.

The gene calls are TRBV7-3 and TRBJ2-1, with 8 nucleotides matching TRBD2. The CDR3 spans 15 residues. With 2 bases clipped from V and 9 bases from J, the junction kept 9 bases outside the gene matches. Per germline, CDR1 SGHTA and CDR2 FQGTGA. CDR3 in amino acids: CASSLSVSGEGEQFF. Here the CDR3 DNA reads TGTGCCAGCAGCTTATCGGTTAGCGGGGAAGGTGAGCAGTTCTTC.

This clonotype has only one observation. The V call is TRBV7-9, the J call TRBJ2-7; TRBD1 matches at 7 bases. Germline CDR1 SEHNR, CDR2 FQNEAQ (reference sequence). Trimming removed 4 bases from V and 1 base from J; junction bases left unmatched: 4. The CDR3 is made up of 14 amino acids. CDR3 sequence: CASSSTGDSYEQYF. The CDR3 bases are TGTGCCAGCAGCTCAACAGGGGATTCCTACGAGCAGTACTTC.

The V call is TRBV7-2, the J call TRBJ2-5; a possible D gene is TRBD1 (5 bases). The CDR3 loop spans 13 amino acids. Germline V CDR1 and CDR2: SGHTA, FQGNSA. Deletions cut 4 bases from V and 3 bases from J, with 9 bases between. CDR3 coding DNA: TGTGCCAGCAGCTCAGGGCCTAAAGAGACCCAGTACTTC. Encoded protein: CASSSGPKETQYF.